This TCR beta chain was found in a study of CD8 T cells in Susac syndrome. Random hexamers were used to reverse transcribe an amount of about 0.45 to 1 ug RNA. The authors amplified TCR beta CDR3 across 54 Vbeta and 13 Jbeta using immunoSEQ multiplex PCR. TCRdb independently ran MiXCR on the immunoSEQ multiplex PCR reads; one entry per CDR3 protein. The sample holds fewer than 200,000 distinct CDR3 sequences, 90% to 95% seen once. V gave up 3 bases and J gave up 1 base, with 9 bases separating them. Germline V gives CDR1 SGHAT, CDR2 FQDESV (reference sequence). The CDR3 length is 14 residues. The source is a human donor with Susac syndrome. The chain joins TRBV11-1 to TRBJ1-1; D not resolved. Sequencing was done on a sample of CD4+ T cells from PBMCs. This chain's CDR3 is CASSFSSANTEAFF. The CDR3 DNA is TGTGCCAGCAGCTTCTCTTCAGCGAACACTGAAGCTTTCTTT.